The source of this T cell receptor beta chain is a study of cytomegalovirus exposure and HLA in healthy donors. Background on the study: In terms of ancestry, the Caucasian-associated cluster contained about 81% of the roughly 400 genotyped donors.

Study findings and constraints: Altogether, 150 or so TCR beta chains were recorded as cytomegalovirus-associated.

To note about this clone: Its antigen is currently unknown.

Germline V gene data show CDR1 as MDHEN and CDR2 as SYDVKM. J was trimmed by 1 base and V by 8 bases; bases with no gene match: 11. There are 17 residues in the CDR3. PCR involved 60 Vbeta and 13 Jbeta primers. Generated by immunoSEQ multiplex PCR, the TCRdb table keeps only in-frame clones and is missing some. Altogether 150,000 to 200,000 clones are present, around 65% being singletons, with the ten largest covering less than 3.5%. The specimen sequenced was PBMCs. This receptor was identified in a woman aged 40-49 years in good health and CMV-seropositive. This rearrangement joins TRBV28 to TRBJ1-5; 10 nucleotides match TRBD1. The CDR3 loop reads CASLTGGALQSNQPQHF. The CDR3 DNA reads TGTGCCAGCCTGACAGGGGGCGCCTTGCAAAGCAATCAGCCCCAGCATTTT. Full variable domain (rest looked up from reference TRBV28 and TRBJ1-5): DVKVTQSSRYLVKRTGEKVFLECVQDMDHENMFWYRQDPGLGLRLIYFSYDVKMKEKGDIPEGYSVSREKKERFSLILESASTNQTSMYLCASLTGGALQSNQPQHFGDGTRLSIL.